This TCR beta chain was found in a study of T cells in Graves' hyperthyroidism and ophthalmopathy. Pregnant or lactating patients were excluded, as were those with uncontrolled infection or other autoimmune disease. This clonotype was seen at least ten times. RNA transcripts served as the template for amplifying TCR beta CDR3 regions. The HTBI primer set was used in a first-round RT-PCR of the TCR CDR3. TCRdb reanalysed the multiplex PCR reads using MiXCR and keeps one entry per CDR3 protein. The sample records more than 350,000 distinct CDR3 sequences, about 15% being singletons. Specimen: blood. This receptor was taken from a woman younger than 45 with Graves' hyperthyroidism.

The CDR3 DNA is TGTGCCAGCAGTATACAACGGACCTATGGCTACACCTTC. This codes for CASSIQRTYGYTF. The genes are TRBV2 and TRBJ1-2, with D unresolved. There are 13 residues in the CDR3. V dropped 5 bases and J dropped 4 bases, with 11 bases sitting between them. Germline assignment: CDR1 SNHLY and CDR2 FYNNEI.